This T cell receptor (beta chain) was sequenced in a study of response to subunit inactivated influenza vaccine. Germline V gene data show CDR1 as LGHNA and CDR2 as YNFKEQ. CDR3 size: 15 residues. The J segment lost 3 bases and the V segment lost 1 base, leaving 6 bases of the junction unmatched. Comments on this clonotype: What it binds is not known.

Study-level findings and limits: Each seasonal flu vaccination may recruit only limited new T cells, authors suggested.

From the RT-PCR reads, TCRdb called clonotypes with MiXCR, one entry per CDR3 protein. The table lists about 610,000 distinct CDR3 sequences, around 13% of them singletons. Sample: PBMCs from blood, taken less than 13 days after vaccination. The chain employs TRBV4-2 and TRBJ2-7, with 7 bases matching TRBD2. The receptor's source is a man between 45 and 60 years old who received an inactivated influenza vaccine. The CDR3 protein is CASSQVRLANYEQYF. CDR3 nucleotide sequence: TGTGCCAGCAGCCAAGTGAGACTAGCCAACTACGAGCAGTACTTC.